This record concerns one TCR beta chain sequence. This sample is drawn from a study of PD-L1 blockade in urothelial cancer. Study-level information: From 0 to 3 prior chemotherapy regimens had been given to the patients. Treatment start was followed by blood analysis at 3 weeks (second dose) and again at 6 weeks.

Time point here: pretreatment peripheral blood. Synthetically made TCR analog templates were put into each PCR as spikes. Method: immunoSEQ multiplex PCR; TCRdb's copy keeps in-frame clones and lacks some. Seen here are tens of thousands of clones, around 79% observed once, and the top ten hold 4%. V shed 3 bases and J 8 bases; nucleotides not matched to a gene: 7. This CDR3 spans 14 amino acids. The V gene's germline CDR1 is SGHRS and CDR2 YFSETQ. The material sequenced was PBMCs, taken around atezolizumab (anti-PD-L1) treatment. This chain connects TRBV5-1 to TRBJ2-1; TRBD2 matches 8 bases. This TCR was sampled from a man between 65 and 79 years old with urothelial cancer. CDR3 nucleotides: TGCGCCAGCAGCTGGGGGCGGGAGGCGGATGAGCAGTTCTTC. Translating gives CASSWGREADEQFF. Based on the CDR3 plus reference TRBV5-1 and TRBJ2-1, the full variable domain is KAGVTQTPRYLIKTRGQQVTLSCSPISGHRSVSWYQQTPGQGLQFLFEYFSETQRNKGNFPGRFSGRQFSNSRSEMNVSTLELGDSALYLCASSWGREADEQFFGPGTRLTVL.